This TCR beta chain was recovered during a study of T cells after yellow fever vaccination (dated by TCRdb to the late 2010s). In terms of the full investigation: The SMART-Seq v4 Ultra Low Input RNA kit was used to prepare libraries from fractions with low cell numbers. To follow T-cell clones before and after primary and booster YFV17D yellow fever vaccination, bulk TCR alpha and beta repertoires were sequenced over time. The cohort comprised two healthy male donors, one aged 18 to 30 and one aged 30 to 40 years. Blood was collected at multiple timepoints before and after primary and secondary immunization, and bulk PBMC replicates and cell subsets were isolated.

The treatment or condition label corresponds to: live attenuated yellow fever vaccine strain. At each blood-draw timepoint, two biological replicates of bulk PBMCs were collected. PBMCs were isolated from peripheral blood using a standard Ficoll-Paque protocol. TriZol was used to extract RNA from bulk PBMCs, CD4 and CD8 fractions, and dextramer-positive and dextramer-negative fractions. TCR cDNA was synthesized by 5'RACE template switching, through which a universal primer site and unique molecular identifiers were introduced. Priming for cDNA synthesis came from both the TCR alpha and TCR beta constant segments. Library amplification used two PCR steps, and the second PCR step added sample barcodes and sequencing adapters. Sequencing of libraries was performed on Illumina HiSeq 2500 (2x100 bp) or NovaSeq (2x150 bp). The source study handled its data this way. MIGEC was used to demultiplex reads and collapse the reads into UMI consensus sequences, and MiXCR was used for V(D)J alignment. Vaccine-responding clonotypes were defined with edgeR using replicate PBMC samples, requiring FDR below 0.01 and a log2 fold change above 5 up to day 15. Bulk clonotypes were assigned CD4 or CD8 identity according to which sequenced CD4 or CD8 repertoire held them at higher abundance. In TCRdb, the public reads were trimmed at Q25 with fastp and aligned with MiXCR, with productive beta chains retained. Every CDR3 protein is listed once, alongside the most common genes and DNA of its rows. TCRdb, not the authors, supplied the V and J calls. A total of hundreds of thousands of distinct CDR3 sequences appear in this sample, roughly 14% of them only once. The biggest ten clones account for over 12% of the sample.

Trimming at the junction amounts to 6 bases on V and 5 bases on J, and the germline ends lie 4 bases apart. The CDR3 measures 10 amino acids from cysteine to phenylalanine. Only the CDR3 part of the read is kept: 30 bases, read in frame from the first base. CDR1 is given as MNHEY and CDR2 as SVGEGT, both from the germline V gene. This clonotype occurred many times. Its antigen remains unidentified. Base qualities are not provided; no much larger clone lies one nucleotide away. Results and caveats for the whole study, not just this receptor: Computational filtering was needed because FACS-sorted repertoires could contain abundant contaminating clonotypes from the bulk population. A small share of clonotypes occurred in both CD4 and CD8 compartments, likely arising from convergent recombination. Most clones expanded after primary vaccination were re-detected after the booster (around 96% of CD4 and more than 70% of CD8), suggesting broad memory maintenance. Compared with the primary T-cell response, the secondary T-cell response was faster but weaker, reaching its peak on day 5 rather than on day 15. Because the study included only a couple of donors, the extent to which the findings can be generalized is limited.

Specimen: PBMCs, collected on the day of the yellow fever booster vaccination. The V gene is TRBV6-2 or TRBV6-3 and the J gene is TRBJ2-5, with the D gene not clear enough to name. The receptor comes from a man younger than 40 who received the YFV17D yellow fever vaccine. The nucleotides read TGTGCCAGCAGGAGGGAGACCCAGTACTTC. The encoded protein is CASRRETQYF.